These 24 T cell receptor beta chains share one sample of origin, sequenced in a study of T cell responses to AZD1222 COVID-19 vaccine. Some clones are missing from TCRdb's copy, which holds only in-frame ones; the method was immunoSEQ multiplex PCR. In the table there are approximately 120,000 clones, 91% of which are singletons. Material: peripheral blood, obtained on day 0 of AZD1222 vaccination. These receptor sequences come from an adult in good health.

This chain joins TRBV7-9 and TRBJ2-7, with 9 nucleotides matching TRBD1. J lost 1 base, V lost 0 bases, and 4 bases had no gene match. Per the germline V gene, CDR1 is SEHNR and CDR2 is FQNEAQ (reference sequence). The CDR3 covers 16 residues. The CDR3 is CASSLATGGRSYEQYF. CDR3 DNA: TGTGCCAGCAGCTTAGCGACAGGGGGAAGGTCCTACGAGCAGTACTTC.

The V gene is TRBV29-1, the J gene TRBJ1-1, with D possibly being TRBD1 (6 bases). V shed 6 bases and J shed 0 bases, with 17 bases lying between them. This CDR3 region has 15 residues. Germline loops: CDR1 SQVTM, CDR2 ANQGSEA. Here the CDR3 reads CSVGNRDRMNTEAFF. In nucleotides, the CDR3 is TGCAGCGTGGGTAACAGGGATCGTATGAACACTGAAGCTTTCTTT.

The genes are TRBV14 and TRBJ2-5; D remains ambiguous. V gave up 2 bases and J gave up 13 bases, with 23 bases separating them. The V gene's germline CDR1 is SGHDN and CDR2 FVKESK. This CDR3 comprises 15 residues. CDR3 amino acids: CASSQNRPDEGPTYF. The CDR3 DNA is TGTGCCAGCAGCCAAAACCGACCGGATGAAGGACCCACGTACTTC.

The chain recombines TRBV5-4 with TRBJ1-2; D uncertain. This CDR3 has 13 residues. Per germline, CDR1 SGHNT and CDR2 YYREEE (reference sequence). The chain's CDR3 is CAYGEGNNYGYTF. CDR3 in DNA: TGTGCGTACGGGGAAGGAAATAACTATGGCTACACCTTC.

The genes are TRBV7-9 and TRBJ1-1; possible D gene TRBD1, 5 bases. The germline gives CDR1 SEHNR, CDR2 FQNEAQ (reference sequence). V was cut by 5 bases and J by 7 bases, with 11 bases left in between. The CDR3 consists of 12 residues. This CDR3 reads CASSATEVEAFF. The CDR3 region has the DNA TGTGCCAGCAGCGCGACAGAGGTTGAAGCTTTCTTT.

J is TRBJ2-1 and V is TRBV11-2; 9 nucleotides match TRBD1. Germline CDR1 SGHAT, CDR2 FQNNGV. V trimming: 6 bases; J trimming: 7 bases; junction bases outside the gene matches: 10. CDR3 size: 15 residues. DNA of the CDR3: TGTGCCAGCAGGCCGGGACAGGGTGTTGGGAATGAGCAGTTCTTC. Amino acids: CASRPGQGVGNEQFF.

This clone was seen just once. This CDR3 is CAWGTGLESPLHF. The CDR3 DNA sequence: TGTGCCTGGGGGACAGGGTTAGAATCACCCCTCCACTTT. The chain recombines TRBV30 with TRBJ1-6; TRBD1 matches at 9 bases. CDR1 and CDR2 from the germline V gene are GTSNPN and SVGIG (reference sequence). The V gene end was trimmed by 5 bases and the J gene end by 10 bases; junction bases not matched to a gene: 6. The CDR3 spans 13 residues.

The rearrangement links TRBV4-3 to TRBJ1-6; D uncertain. CDR1 LGHNA and CDR2 YSLEER come from the germline V gene. Deletions cut 0 bases from V and 7 bases from J, with 10 bases between. The CDR3 contains 15 residues. The CDR3, as DNA: TGCGCCAGCAGCCAAGATCGCCGCCAGAATTCACCCCTCCACTTT. This translates into CASSQDRRQNSPLHF.

V is TRBV29-1 and J is TRBJ1-5, with 8 bases lining up with TRBD1. J was trimmed by 5 bases and V by 5 bases; bases with no gene match: 5. The CDR3 has 13 residues. CDR1 and CDR2 (germline): SQVTM, ANQGSEA. CDR3 residues: CSVLSQGDQPQHF. CDR3 bases: TGCAGCGTTTTGTCACAGGGGGATCAGCCCCAGCATTTT.

This chain links TRBV6-5 with TRBJ2-1, with 14 bases that match TRBD2. The CDR3 loop spans 15 amino acids. The junction had 6 bases not matched to a gene; V was cut back by 7 bases and J by 7 bases. Germline CDR1 reads MNHEY; CDR2 reads SVGAGI. CDR3 sequence: CASTGTSGRGNEQFF. CDR3 nucleotide sequence: TGTGCCAGCACTGGGACTAGCGGGAGAGGGAATGAGCAGTTCTTC.

This rearrangement joins TRBV9 to TRBJ1-3; 8 nucleotides agree with TRBD1. V gave up 3 bases and J gave up 4 bases; unmatched junction bases: 3. Germline V gene lookup returns CDR1 SGDLS and CDR2 YYNGEE. This CDR3 region has 14 residues. The CDR3 DNA follows: TGTGCCAGCAGCGGGACAGGGTCGGGAAACACCATATATTTT. Its protein product is CASSGTGSGNTIYF.

The V and J genes are TRBV6-2 or TRBV6-3 and TRBJ2-7; 7 bases fit TRBD2. V gave up 4 bases and J gave up 3 bases; unmatched junction bases: 6. The CDR3 has 14 amino acids. Germline lookup yields CDR1 MNHEY and CDR2 SVGEGT. The CDR3 DNA follows: TGTGCCAGCAGTTGGGGGGAGGGAGGCTACGAGCAGTACTTC. Translating gives CASSWGEGGYEQYF.

V gene TRBV11-2 combines with J gene TRBJ2-1; no reliable D call. In germline, CDR1 is SGHAT, CDR2 FQNNGV. The CDR3 length is 13 residues. Between the trimmed V and J ends, which lost 4 bases and 9 bases, there was a span of 13 bases. The CDR3 sequence is CASSSLGSVEQFF. As DNA, the CDR3 is TGTGCCAGCAGCTCGTTGGGATCGGTTGAGCAGTTCTTC.

The chain carries TRBV19 and TRBJ2-7; 8 positions match TRBD1. Germline CDR1 LNHDA, CDR2 SQIVND (reference sequence). V gave up 5 bases and J gave up 3 bases; unmatched junction bases: 9. CDR3 length equals 15 residues. In DNA form, the CDR3 reads TGTGCCAGTAGTTATGGACAGGGTTTCTTCTACGAGCAGTACTTC. This codes for CASSYGQGFFYEQYF.

This clone was counted a single time. The V and J genes are TRBV29-1 and TRBJ1-2; D unclear. Trimming left V 6 bases short and J 4 bases short, with 12 bases between. The CDR3 covers 12 residues. Germline V gene data show CDR1 as SQVTM and CDR2 as ANQGSEA. As DNA, the CDR3 is TGCAGCGTCTCAACAGTTAGCTATGGCTACACCTTC. Translation: CSVSTVSYGYTF. Variable domain in full (rest from reference TRBV29-1 and TRBJ1-2): SAVISQKPSRDICQRGTSLTIQCQVDSQVTMMFWYRQQPGQSLTLIATANQGSEATYESGFVIDKFPISRPNLTFSTLTVSNMSPEDSSIYLCSVSTVSYGYTFGSGTRLTVV.

This chain uses TRBV10-2 with TRBJ2-2, with TRBD2 identical over 9 bases. V trimming: 6 bases; J trimming: 7 bases; junction bases outside the gene matches: 6. Germline CDR1 is WSHSY and CDR2 is SAAADI. The CDR3 has 14 amino acids. This CDR3 reads CASRVVAGVGELFF. The CDR3 DNA reads as TGCGCCAGCAGGGTGGTAGCGGGAGTCGGGGAGCTGTTTTTT.

The V call is TRBV2, the J call TRBJ2-1; 13 bases match TRBD2. The CDR3 contains 15 residues. After removal of 6 bases from V and 4 bases from J, the junction contained 3 bases not matched to a gene. CDR1 and CDR2 from the germline V gene are SNHLY and FYNNEI. The CDR3, as DNA: TGTGCCAGCAGAGGACTAGCGGGAGCTTACAATGAGCAGTTCTTC. Amino acids: CASRGLAGAYNEQFF.

This clone was seen a single time. This sequence joins TRBV18 and TRBJ2-7; TRBD1 or TRBD2 may be the D gene (5 bases each). Germline CDR1 is KGHSH and CDR2 is LQKENI. CDR3 length: 13 amino acids. The ends were cut back, 6 bases at V and 6 bases at J, with 15 bases in the middle. As DNA, the CDR3 is TGTGCCAGCTCTCTCGCTCCGGGACGCGAGCAGTACTTC. Translating it yields CASSLAPGREQYF.

V gene TRBV6-1 combines with J gene TRBJ2-7; D possibly corresponds to TRBD2 (6 bases). The V and J ends lost 2 bases and 0 bases respectively, with 11 bases between them. CDR1 is MNHNS and CDR2 is SASEGT in the germline V gene. This CDR3 region has 15 residues. This CDR3 is CASSEKRVFSYEQYF. In DNA form, the CDR3 reads TGTGCCAGCAGTGAAAAGCGGGTCTTCTCCTACGAGCAGTACTTC.

The chain combines TRBV4-3 with TRBJ2-7; perhaps TRBD1 as D (6 bases). The CDR3 contains 13 residues. Germline-derived CDR1 and CDR2 are LGHNA and YSLEER. Trimming took 0 bases from V and 6 from J, leaving 9 bases between them. CDR3 bases: TGCGCCAGCAGCCAAGAAGCCAGGGGCGAGCAGTACTTC. This translates into CASSQEARGEQYF.

V gene TRBV6-5 combines with J gene TRBJ1-5, with D tentatively TRBD1 (6 bases). Germline CDR1 is MNHEY and CDR2 is SVGAGI. V lost 6 bases to trimming and J lost 5 bases, with 17 bases between them. The CDR3 consists of 15 residues. Here the CDR3 DNA reads TGTGCCAGCAGCCTGGGGGCTTGGGGGGATCAGCCCCAGCATTTT. Translated, it gives CASSLGAWGDQPQHF.

The chain employs TRBV7-9 and TRBJ2-1, with D uncertain. Per germline, CDR1 SEHNR and CDR2 FQNEAQ (reference sequence). CDR3 length equals 12 residues. The V and J ends lost 1 base and 6 bases respectively, with 4 bases between them. The CDR3 region is CASSLDVNEQFF. The CDR3 region has the DNA TGTGCCAGCAGCTTAGACGTCAATGAGCAGTTCTTC.

The CDR3: CASGRVEGFDEQFF. In DNA, the CDR3 is TGTGCTAGTGGTCGGGTCGAGGGTTTCGATGAGCAGTTCTTC. J is TRBJ2-1 and V is TRBV12-5; possible D gene TRBD2, 5 bases. Trimming removed 5 bases at V and 8 bases at J, with 16 bases between. The CDR3 is 14 residues long. Germline values: CDR1 LGHNT, CDR2 FRNRAP.

The chain combines TRBV27 with TRBJ1-4, with D possibly being TRBD1 (6 bases). There are 13 residues in the CDR3. The V end was cut by 2 bases, the J end by 7 bases, with 8 bases between. From germline, CDR1 is MNHEY and CDR2 SMNVEV (reference sequence). The CDR3 sequence is CASSLIRGEKLFF. The CDR3 DNA reads TGTGCCAGCAGTTTAATCAGGGGTGAAAAACTGTTTTTT.